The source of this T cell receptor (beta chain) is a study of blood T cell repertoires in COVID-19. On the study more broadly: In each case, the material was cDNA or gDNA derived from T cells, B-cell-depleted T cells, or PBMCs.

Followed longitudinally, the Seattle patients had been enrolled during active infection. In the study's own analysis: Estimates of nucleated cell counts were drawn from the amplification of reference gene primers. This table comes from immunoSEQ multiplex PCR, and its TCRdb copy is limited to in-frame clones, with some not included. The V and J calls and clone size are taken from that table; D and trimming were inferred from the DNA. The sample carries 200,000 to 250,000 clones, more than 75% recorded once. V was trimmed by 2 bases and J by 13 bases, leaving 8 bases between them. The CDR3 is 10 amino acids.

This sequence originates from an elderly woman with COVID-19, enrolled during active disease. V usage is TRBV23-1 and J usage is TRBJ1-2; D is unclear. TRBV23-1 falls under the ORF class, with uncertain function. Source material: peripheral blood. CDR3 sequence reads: CASSQPPGTF. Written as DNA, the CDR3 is TGCGCCAGCAGTCAACCCCCCGGCACCTTC.